This T cell receptor beta chain appears in the sequencing data of a study of siplizumab effects on memory and regulatory T cells. Study-wide findings and caveats: Relative to controls at around 29%, mappable alloreactive CD4+ clones exhibited a mean Treg-derived proportion of less than 70% with siplizumab. The alloresponse seemed to draw substantially on naive T cells, which appeared more diverse than memory cells. Unstimulated subset assignment was obtained for only a minor fraction of alloreactive clones.

The V gene lost 2 bases and the J gene lost 8 bases, with 11 bases spanning the gap. Germline V gives CDR1 SGHRS, CDR2 YFSETQ. This CDR3 is built from 13 residues. This clone was counted once. Its cognate antigen is unknown. Libraries were prepared by immunoSEQ multiplex PCR; TCRdb keeps only in-frame clonotypes and omits some of them. The data hold fewer than 65,000 clones, with nearly 95% observed a single time. The sequenced sample was CD8+ T cells sorted from blood. This chain joins TRBV5-1 and TRBJ2-1; D is undetermined. This clonotype was sampled from a human donor in good health. The CDR3 nucleotides are TGCGCCAGCAGCTTACAAACTTCGGATGAGCAGTTCTTC. This encodes CASSLQTSDEQFF.